These 7 T cell receptor beta chains share one sample of origin, sequenced in a study of blood T cells in healthy people across ages. Primers used in a second PCR of about 7 to 12 cycles were a sample-barcoded 5' primer and a J-beta primer mix. TCRdb re-called the 5' RACE reads through MiXCR, storing one row per CDR3 protein. The table lists about 900,000 distinct CDR3 sequences, 60% to 80% of them singletons. Sequenced: blood. All receptors come from a man younger than 40 in good health.

The V gene is TRBV7-2, the J gene TRBJ2-7; 9 bases agree with TRBD1. The J call may be mistaken, given a closer DNA end match to TRBJ2-5. CDR3 length: 16 amino acids. The germline gives CDR1 SGHTA, CDR2 FQGNSA. In DNA, the CDR3 is TGTGCCAGCAGCTTAACGGGACAGGGAGCAGTAGAGACCCAGTACTTC. Translated, it gives CASSLTGQGAVETQYF.

The CDR3 sequence: CSASPAGGPSSLTDTQYF. The CDR3 DNA follows: TGCAGTGCTAGTCCAGCGGGGGGCCCCAGTTCTCTCACAGATACGCAGTATTTT. The gene calls are TRBV20-1 and TRBJ2-3, with 9 bases lining up with TRBD2. The V segment lost 3 bases and the J segment 2 bases; nucleotides outside the gene matches: 15. This CDR3 spans 18 amino acids. Germline CDR1 and CDR2: DFQATT and SNEGSKA (reference sequence).

The CDR3 DNA reads as TGTGCCAGCAGTGCTCCCCCCGGGACAGGGGGCGCGATCTATGGCTACACCTTC. Its protein is CASSAPPGTGGAIYGYTF. The chain combines TRBV2 with TRBJ1-2, with 12 nucleotides matching TRBD1. The CDR3 consists of 18 residues. V trimming: 4 bases; J trimming: 4 bases; junction bases outside the gene matches: 13. Per the germline V gene, CDR1 is SNHLY and CDR2 is FYNNEI. Based on the CDR3 plus reference TRBV2 and TRBJ1-2, the full variable domain is EPEVTQTPSHQVTQMGQEVILRCVPISNHLYFYWYRQILGQKVEFLVSFYNNEISEKSEIFDDQFSVERPDGSNFTLKIRSTKLEDSAMYFCASSAPPGTGGAIYGYTFGSGTRLTVV.

CDR3 sequence (DNA): TGTGCCAGCAGCGTAGAGGGGTCCACCTACACTGAGCAGTACTTC. Its protein is CASSVEGSTYTEQYF. The rearrangement uses TRBV9 and TRBJ2-7, with a possible D match to TRBD1 (5 bases). CDR3 length: 15 residues. CDR1 is SGDLS and CDR2 is YYNGEE in the germline V gene. Trimming pared 0 bases from V and 7 bases from J, leaving 17 bases between.

This clonotype was counted only a few times. CDR3 nucleotide sequence: TGTGCCAGCACCGGCGTCGGGGTTCCCTACGAGCAGTACTTC. Protein product: CASTGVGVPYEQYF. The chain carries TRBV28 and TRBJ2-7, with a possible D match to TRBD2 (5 bases). V dropped 7 bases and J dropped 2 bases, with 15 bases sitting between them. The CDR3 contains 14 residues. The germline CDR1 and CDR2 sequences are MDHEN and SYDVKM. Looking up the rest from reference TRBV28 and TRBJ2-7 gives the full variable domain: DVKVTQSSRYLVKRTGEKVFLECVQDMDHENMFWYRQDPGLGLRLIYFSYDVKMKEKGDIPEGYSVSREKKERFSLILESASTNQTSMYLCASTGVGVPYEQYFGPGTRLTVT.

The chain recombines TRBV12-3 or TRBV12-4 with TRBJ2-5; the D gene is possibly TRBD2 (5 bases). Trimming pared 1 base from V and 1 base from J, leaving 13 bases between. The CDR3 covers 16 residues. CDR3 sequence reads: CASSLGGRGLQETQYF. CDR3 nucleotide sequence: TGTGCCAGCAGTTTAGGGGGTCGAGGACTCCAAGAGACCCAGTACTTC.

This sequence joins TRBV20-1 and TRBJ1-5, with 8 bases aligning to TRBD1. J lost 4 bases, V lost 3 bases, and 8 bases had no gene match. The germline V gene has CDR1 DFQATT and CDR2 SNEGSKA (reference sequence). The CDR3 runs 15 residues. The CDR3 region is CSASPTGALNQPQHF. DNA of the CDR3: TGCAGTGCTAGCCCGACAGGGGCGCTTAATCAGCCCCAGCATTTT.